This TCR beta chain originates from a study of T cell repertoires in cytomegalovirus infection. Study information: Recently identified HLA-C-restricted and well-studied HLA-B-restricted CMV epitopes were used.

Using its own MiXCR run on the reads, TCRdb lists one record per CDR3 protein. The data contain about 110,000 distinct CDR3 sequences, under 30% of them singletons. Germline trimming cut 7 bases from V and 7 bases from J; bases unmatched to any gene: 6. CDR3 length: 13 amino acids. Study-wide results and limits: Clonotypes of TCR beta that were HLA-C-restricted and CMV-specific dominated the ex vivo response.

This clonotype turned up a few times. Its antigen is unidentified. The source material was CD8+ T cells from cultured PBMCs, sampled from culture after CMV antigen stimulation. This chain joins TRBV12-3 or TRBV12-4 and TRBJ2-1; TRBD2 matches at 8 bases. The receptor was derived from a human donor in good health (CMV status not recorded). Some clones in this sample may be carry-over from other donors' samples. The CDR3: CASNTPGGNEQFF. The CDR3 DNA sequence: TGTGCCAGCAACACCCCGGGGGGGAATGAGCAGTTCTTC.